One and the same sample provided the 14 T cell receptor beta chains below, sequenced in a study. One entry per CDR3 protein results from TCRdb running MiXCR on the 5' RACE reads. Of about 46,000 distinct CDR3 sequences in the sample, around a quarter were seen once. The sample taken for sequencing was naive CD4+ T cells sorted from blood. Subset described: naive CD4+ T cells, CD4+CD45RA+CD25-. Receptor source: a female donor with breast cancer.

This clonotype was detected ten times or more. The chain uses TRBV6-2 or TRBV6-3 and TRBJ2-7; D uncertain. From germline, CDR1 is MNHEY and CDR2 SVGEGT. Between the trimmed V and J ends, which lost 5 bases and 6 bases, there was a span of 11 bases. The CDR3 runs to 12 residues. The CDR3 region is CASSVGPGEQYF. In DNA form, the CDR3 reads TGTGCCAGCAGTGTAGGCCCGGGCGAGCAGTACTTC.

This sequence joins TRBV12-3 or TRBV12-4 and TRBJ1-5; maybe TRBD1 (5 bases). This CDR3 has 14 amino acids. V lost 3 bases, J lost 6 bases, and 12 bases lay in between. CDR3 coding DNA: TGTGCCAGCAGTTTGATGGGGGAGGGTCAGCCCCAGCATTTT. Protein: CASSLMGEGQPQHF.

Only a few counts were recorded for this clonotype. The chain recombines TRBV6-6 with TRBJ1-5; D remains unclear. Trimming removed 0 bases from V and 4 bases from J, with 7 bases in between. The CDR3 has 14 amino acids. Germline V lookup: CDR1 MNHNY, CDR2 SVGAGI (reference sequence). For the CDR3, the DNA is TGTGCCAGCAGTTACTCCGGGAGGAATCAGCCCCAGCATTTT. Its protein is CASSYSGRNQPQHF.

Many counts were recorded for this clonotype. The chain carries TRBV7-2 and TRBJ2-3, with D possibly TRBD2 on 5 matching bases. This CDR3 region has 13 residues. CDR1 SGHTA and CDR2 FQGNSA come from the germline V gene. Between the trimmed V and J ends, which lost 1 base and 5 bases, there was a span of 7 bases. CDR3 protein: CASSLVREDTQYF. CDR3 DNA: TGTGCCAGCAGCTTAGTACGGGAAGATACGCAGTATTTT. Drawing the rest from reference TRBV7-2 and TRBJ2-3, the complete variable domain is GAGVSQSPSNKVTEKGKDVELRCDPISGHTALYWYRQSLGQGLEFLIYFQGNSAPDKSGLPSDRFSAERTGGSVSTLTIQRTQQEDSAVYLCASSLVREDTQYFGPGTRLTVL.

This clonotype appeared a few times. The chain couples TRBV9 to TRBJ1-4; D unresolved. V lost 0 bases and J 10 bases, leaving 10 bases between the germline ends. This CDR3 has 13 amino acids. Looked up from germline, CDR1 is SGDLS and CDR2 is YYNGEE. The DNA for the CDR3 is TGTGCCAGCAGCGTAGACCAAGTTGCAAAACTGTTTTTT. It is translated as CASSVDQVAKLFF.

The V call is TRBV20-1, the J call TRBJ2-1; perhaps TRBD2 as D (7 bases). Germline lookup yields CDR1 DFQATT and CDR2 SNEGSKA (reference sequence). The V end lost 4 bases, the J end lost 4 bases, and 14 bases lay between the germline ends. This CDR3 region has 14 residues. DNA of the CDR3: TGCAGTGCTAAAGGCGGGGGCCAATACAATGAGCAGTTCTTC. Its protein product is CSAKGGGQYNEQFF.

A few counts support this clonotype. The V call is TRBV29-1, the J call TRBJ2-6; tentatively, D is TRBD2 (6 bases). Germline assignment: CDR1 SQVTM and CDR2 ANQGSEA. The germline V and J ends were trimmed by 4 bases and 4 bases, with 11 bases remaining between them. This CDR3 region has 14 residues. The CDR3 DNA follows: TGCAGCGTTGGGGGCGGGACCGGGGCCAACGTCCTGACTTTC. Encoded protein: CSVGGGTGANVLTF.

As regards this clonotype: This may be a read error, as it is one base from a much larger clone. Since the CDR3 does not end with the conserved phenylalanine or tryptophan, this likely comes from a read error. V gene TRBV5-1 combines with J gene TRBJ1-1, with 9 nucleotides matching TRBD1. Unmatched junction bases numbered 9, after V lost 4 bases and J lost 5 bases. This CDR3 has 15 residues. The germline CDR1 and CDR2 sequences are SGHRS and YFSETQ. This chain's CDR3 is CASSERGQGWTEAFV. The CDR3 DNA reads TGCGCCAGCAGCGAACGAGGACAGGGGTGGACTGAAGCTTTCGTT.

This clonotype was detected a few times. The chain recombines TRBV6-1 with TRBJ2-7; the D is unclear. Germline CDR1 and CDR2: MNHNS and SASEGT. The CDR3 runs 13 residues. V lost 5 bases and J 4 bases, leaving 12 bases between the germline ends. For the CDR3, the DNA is TGTGCCAGCAGTAACACCTTCGGATACGAGCAGTACTTC. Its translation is CASSNTFGYEQYF.

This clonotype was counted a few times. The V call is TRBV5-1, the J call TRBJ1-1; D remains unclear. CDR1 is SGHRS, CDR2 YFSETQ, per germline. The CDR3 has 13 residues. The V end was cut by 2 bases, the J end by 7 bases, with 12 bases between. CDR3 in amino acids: CASSFLEGGEAFF. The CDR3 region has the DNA TGCGCCAGCAGCTTTCTGGAGGGCGGTGAAGCTTTCTTT.

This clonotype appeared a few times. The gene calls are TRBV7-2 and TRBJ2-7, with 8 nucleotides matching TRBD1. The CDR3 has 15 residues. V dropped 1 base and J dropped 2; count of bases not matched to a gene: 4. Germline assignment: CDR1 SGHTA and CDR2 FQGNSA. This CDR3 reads CASSLVVRGPYEQYF. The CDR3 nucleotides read TGTGCCAGCAGCTTAGTGGTCAGGGGGCCCTACGAGCAGTACTTC.

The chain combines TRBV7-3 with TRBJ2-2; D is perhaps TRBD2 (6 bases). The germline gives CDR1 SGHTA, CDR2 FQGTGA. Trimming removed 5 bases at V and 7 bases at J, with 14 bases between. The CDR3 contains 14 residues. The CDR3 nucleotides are TGTGCCAGCAGCGCCTCGTTTAGCGGCGGGGAGCTGTTTTTT. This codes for CASSASFSGGELFF.

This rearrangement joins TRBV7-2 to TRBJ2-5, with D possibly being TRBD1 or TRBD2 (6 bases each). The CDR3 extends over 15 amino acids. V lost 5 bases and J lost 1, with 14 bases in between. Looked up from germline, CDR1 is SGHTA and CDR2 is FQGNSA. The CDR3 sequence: CASSKRGDLQETQYF. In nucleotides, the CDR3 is TGTGCCAGCAGCAAGAGGGGGGATCTCCAAGAGACCCAGTACTTC. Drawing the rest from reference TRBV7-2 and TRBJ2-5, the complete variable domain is GAGVSQSPSNKVTEKGKDVELRCDPISGHTALYWYRQSLGQGLEFLIYFQGNSAPDKSGLPSDRFSAERTGGSVSTLTIQRTQQEDSAVYLCASSKRGDLQETQYFGPGTRLLVL.

The CDR3, as DNA: TGTGCCAGCAGTTACCGTTCGGCACAAGAGACCCAGTACTTC. It codes for CASSYRSAQETQYF. V usage is TRBV6-2 or TRBV6-3 and J usage is TRBJ2-5; D not certain. Deletions cut 2 bases from V and 2 bases from J, with 9 bases between. The CDR3 runs 14 residues. Germline V gene data show CDR1 as MNHEY and CDR2 as SVGEGT.